This section outlines one TCR beta chain sequence together with its context. Its antigen specificity is not known. Per-base quality was not reported, and no clone a single base away is much larger than it. Samples from volunteer blood donors who had recovered from COVID-19 were contributed by a second Seattle source. The collaborating institutions used their own protocols to collect whole blood in K2EDTA tubes. For TCRbeta analysis, collaborators shipped samples as frozen whole blood, isolated PBMCs, or DNA extracted from either of those sample types. The data are from a study of blood T cell repertoires in COVID-19 (dated by TCRdb to between 2020 and 2021). For context, the study as a whole: Collaborator samples came from the United States, Italy and Spain and covered acute and convalescent phases of COVID-19. The material from the prospective study consisted of cDNA or gDNA derived from T cells, B-cell-depleted T cells, or PBMCs. The dataset comprised deeply sampled blood TCRbeta repertoires from subjects exposed to, actively infected with, or recovered from COVID-19. The repertoires were released in a freely available public database intended as a resource for research on the immune response to SARS-CoV-2. Samples were obtained from the ongoing ImmuneRACE study (first 160 participants) and from approximately 1,200 subjects provided by 6 global collaborators. The sample metadata nearly always contained a de-identified subject ID, COVID-19 status, age in years and sex. Where HLA class I and class II types were available, the types were taken from metadata supplied by the sample provider, not from assay-based typing. The paper as a whole reports these results and caveats: The amount of clinical and demographic metadata varied by source and participant and was provided uncurated.

From cysteine to phenylalanine, the CDR3 is 15 amino acids long. Of all the DNA, just the CDR3 is kept, 45 bases in frame from base 1. V is cut by 2 bases and J by 4 bases, and the space between the germline ends is 15 bases. Reading the germline V gene gives CDR1 SGHDT and CDR2 YYEEEE. TCRbeta CDR3 regions were amplified from genomic DNA using the immunoSEQ Assay, a bias-controlled multiplex PCR. Per the source publication's procedure: Nucleated cell counts per sample were estimated from amplification of reference gene primers within the assay. To quantify the absolute abundance of each unique TCRbeta CDR3 rearrangement, sequence reads were collapsed and filtered. For each sample, productive Simpson clonality was calculated as the square root of Simpson's diversity index across productive rearrangements. The clones in this table, taken by TCRdb from immuneACCESS, are in-frame only. Not every clone is retained; where verified, under half of the shortfall comes from an unresolved V gene, and the cause of the rest is unknown. V and J calls and clone size are given by that table; D and trimming were obtained from the DNA. In all, the sample holds 250,000 or so clones, and roughly nine tenths of those were seen once. The ten largest make up roughly 4.8% of the sample.

This sequence was found in a woman between 35 and 50 years old who had recovered from COVID-19. The rearrangement combines TRBV5-6 with TRBJ2-5, with TRBD1 as a weak D call on 6 bases. Sample: peripheral blood. The DNA sequence is given as TGTGCCAGCAGCTTCCGGAAATTAGGGGGAGAGACCCAGTACTTC. Translated, this is CASSFRKLGGETQYF.